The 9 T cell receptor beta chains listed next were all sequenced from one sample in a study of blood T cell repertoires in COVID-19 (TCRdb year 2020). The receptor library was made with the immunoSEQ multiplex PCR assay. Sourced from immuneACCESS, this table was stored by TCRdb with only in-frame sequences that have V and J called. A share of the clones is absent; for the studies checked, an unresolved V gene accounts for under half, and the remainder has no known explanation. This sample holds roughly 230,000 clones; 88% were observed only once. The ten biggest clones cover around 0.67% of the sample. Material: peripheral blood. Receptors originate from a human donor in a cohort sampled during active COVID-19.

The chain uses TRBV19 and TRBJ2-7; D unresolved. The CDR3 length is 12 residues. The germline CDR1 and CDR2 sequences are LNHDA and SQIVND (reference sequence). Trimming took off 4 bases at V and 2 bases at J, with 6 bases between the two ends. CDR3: CASSNGPYEQYF. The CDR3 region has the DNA TGTGCCAGTAGTAATGGGCCCTACGAGCAGTACTTC.

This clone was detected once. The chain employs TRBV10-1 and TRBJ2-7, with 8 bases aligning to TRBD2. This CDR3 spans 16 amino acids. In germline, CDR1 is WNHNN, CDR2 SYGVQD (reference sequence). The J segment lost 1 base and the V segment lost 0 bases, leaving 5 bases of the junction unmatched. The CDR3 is CASSESSGRKSYEQYF. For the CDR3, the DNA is TGCGCCAGCAGTGAGTCAAGCGGGAGAAAGTCCTACGAGCAGTACTTC.

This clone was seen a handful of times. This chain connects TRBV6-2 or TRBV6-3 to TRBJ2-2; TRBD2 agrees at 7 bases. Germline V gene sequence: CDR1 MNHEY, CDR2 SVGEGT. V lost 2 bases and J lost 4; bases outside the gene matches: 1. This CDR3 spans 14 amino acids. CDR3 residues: CASSYGGGTGELFF. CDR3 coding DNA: TGTGCCAGCAGTTACGGGGGGGGCACCGGGGAGCTGTTTTTT.

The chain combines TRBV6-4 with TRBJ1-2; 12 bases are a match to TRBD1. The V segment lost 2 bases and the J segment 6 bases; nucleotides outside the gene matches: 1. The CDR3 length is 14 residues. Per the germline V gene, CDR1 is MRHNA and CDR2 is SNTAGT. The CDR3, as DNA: TGTGCCAGCAGTGACGGGACAGGGGGCGATGGCTACACCTTC. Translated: CASSDGTGGDGYTF.

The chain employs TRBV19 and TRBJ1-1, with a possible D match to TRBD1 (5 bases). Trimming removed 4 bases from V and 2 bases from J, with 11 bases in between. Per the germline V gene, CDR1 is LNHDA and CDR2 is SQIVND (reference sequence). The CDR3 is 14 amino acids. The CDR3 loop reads CASSKGQGNTEAFF. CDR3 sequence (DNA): TGTGCCAGTAGTAAGGGTCAGGGAAACACTGAAGCTTTCTTT.

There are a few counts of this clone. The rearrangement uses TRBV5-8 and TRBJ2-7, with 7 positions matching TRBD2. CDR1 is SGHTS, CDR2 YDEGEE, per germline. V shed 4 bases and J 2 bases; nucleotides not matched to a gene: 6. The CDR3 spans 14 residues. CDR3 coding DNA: TGTGCCAGCAGCATCTCTAGCGGTGCCTACGAGCAGTACTTC. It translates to CASSISSGAYEQYF.

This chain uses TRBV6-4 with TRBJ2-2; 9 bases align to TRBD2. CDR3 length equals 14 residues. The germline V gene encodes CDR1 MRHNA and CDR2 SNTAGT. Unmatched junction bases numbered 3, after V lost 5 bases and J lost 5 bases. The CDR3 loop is CASSRLAATGELFF. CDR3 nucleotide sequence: TGTGCCAGCAGTCGACTAGCGGCTACCGGGGAGCTGTTTTTT.

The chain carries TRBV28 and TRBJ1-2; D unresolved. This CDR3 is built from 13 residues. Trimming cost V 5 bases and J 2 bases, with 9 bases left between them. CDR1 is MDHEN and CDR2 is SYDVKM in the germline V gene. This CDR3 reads CASSPPVNYGYTF. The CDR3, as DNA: TGTGCCAGCAGTCCTCCGGTGAACTATGGCTACACCTTC.

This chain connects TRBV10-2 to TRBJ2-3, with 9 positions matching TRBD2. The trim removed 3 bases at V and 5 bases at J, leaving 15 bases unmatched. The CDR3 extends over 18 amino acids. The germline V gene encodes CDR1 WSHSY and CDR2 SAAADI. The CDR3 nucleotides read TGCGCCAGCAGTGAAGCTGCGCGGGCTAGCGGGAAGATAGATACGCAGTATTTT. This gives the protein CASSEAARASGKIDTQYF.